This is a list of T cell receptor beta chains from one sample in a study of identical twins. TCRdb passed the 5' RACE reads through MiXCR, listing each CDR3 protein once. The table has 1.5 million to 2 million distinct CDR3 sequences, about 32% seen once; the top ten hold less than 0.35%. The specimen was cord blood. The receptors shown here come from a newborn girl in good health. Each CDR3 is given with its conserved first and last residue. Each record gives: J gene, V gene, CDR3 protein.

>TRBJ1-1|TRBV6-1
CASSPSGAGRYQKNTEAFF
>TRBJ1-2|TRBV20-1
CSAFDRGGYTF
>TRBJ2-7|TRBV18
CASSPSLVSGRWEEQYF
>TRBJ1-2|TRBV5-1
CASSLPETGMGGGYTF
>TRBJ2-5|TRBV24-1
CATSDLGRNEQYF
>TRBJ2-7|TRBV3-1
CASSLGLAEHYEQYF
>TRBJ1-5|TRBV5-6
CASSRTDSYSNQPQHF
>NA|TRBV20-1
CSARDSSGQVVTYNEQYF
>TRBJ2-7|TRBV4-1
CASSQHGLAGEPYEQYF
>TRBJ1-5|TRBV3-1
CASSQAQRGQPQHF
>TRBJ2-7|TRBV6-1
CASSEGPGPYEQYF
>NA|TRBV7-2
CASSPSGSTHEQYF
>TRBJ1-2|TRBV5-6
CASSLDQEGYGYTF
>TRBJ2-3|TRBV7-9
CASSLGTGPRTDTQYF
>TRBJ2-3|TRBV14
CASSHKGTRTDTQYF
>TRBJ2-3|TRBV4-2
CASSQGSGSRTDTQYF
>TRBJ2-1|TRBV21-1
CASSKIRDRRNEQFF
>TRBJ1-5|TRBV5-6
CASSPGMGVGNQPQHF
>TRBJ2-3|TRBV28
CASRIRADTQYF
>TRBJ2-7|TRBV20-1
CSATTPSYEQYF
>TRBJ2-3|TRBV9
CASSPSPTLTDTQYF
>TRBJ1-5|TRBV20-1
CSARDVNQPQHF
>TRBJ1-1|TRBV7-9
CASSFSGTGGVEAFF
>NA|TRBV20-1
CSASEQVEYEQYF
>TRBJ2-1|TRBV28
CASNPERDRGYDEQFF
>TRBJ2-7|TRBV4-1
CASSQDGTSTYEQYF
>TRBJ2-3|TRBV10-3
CATRERVTDTQYF
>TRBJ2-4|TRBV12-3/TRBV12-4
CASSSAGGQQYF
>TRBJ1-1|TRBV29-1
CSARSPGQAKAEAFF
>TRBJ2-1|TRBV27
CASSFLTSGTYNEQFF
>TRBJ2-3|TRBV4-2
CASSQERLAGGFRADTQYF
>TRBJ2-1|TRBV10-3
CAIGGTSGANYNEQFF
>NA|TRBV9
CASSVGTGGWFEQYF
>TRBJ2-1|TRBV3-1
CASSQVWGSSYNEQFF
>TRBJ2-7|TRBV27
CASSPYEDRAFYEQYF
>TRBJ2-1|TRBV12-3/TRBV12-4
CASRLNSGGRNNEQFF
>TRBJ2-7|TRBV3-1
CASSLRPGQGAYEQYF
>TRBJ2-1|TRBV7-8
CASSLRASGRGYNEQFF
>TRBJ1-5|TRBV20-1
CSAKTGRDQPQHF
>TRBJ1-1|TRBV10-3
CAISEGQSRYGAFF
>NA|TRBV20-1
CSARDRLNTYEQYF
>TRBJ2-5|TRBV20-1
CSADSTQETQYF
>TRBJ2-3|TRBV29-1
CSVLVPGKPYTDTQYF
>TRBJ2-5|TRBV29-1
CSVRGMETQYF
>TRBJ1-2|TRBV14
CASSQGNPVLMDWDYGYTF
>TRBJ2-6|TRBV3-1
CASSQLGFSGANVLTF
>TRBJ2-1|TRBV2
CASSEARLAGYNEQFF
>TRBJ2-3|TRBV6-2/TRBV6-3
CASSYGLGRTQYF
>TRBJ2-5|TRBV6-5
CASGKAGVETQYF
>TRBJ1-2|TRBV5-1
CASRYSEVYGYTF
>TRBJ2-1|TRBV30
CAWSTGLAGYNEQFF
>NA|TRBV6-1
CASTEGQAHYEQYF
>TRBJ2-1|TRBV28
CASISGREQFF